This T cell receptor (beta chain) was recovered during a study of metastatic and nonmetastatic thyroid tumors. Study-wide context: Comparison of repertoires was carried out across blood and tumor or nodule tissue from malignant and benign thyroid patients.

Before thyroid surgery, none of the patients had received any treatment. Regarding this clone: What it binds is not known.

General study points: A significant increase in TCR beta diversity was reportedly seen in malignant thyroid tumors relative to benign nodules, in blood and tumor.

The CDR3 loop spans 11 amino acids. The V end lost 2 bases, the J end lost 7 bases, and 5 bases lay between the germline ends. The germline gives CDR1 ENHRY, CDR2 SYGVKD. Authors' processing steps: The distant-metastasis classifier for papillary thyroid cancer was built from CDR3 differences across clinicopathological groups. Through MiXCR, TCRdb re-clonotyped the PCR reads. The V and J calls were not made by the authors but by TCRdb's processing. The sample has 45,000 to 65,000 clones; over 15% are singletons. The TCR comes from a female donor with papillary thyroid cancer or a benign thyroid nodule (not recorded which). Some clones in this sample may be carry-over from other donors' samples. The V and J genes are TRBV10-3 and TRBJ1-2; the D is unclear. The sample consisted of blood. The CDR3 DNA is TGTGCCATCAGTGAGGGGTGTGGCTACACCTTC. Its protein is CAISEGCGYTF.